This record looks at one T cell receptor beta chain sequence and its context. The CDR3 runs 12 residues. Per germline, CDR1 LNHDA and CDR2 SQIVND (reference sequence). Losses at the gene ends were 10 bases for V and 1 base for J; bases not matched to a gene: 4. This sample is drawn from a study of identical twins. TCRdb processed the 5' RACE reads anew with MiXCR; each CDR3 protein has one entry. The sample contains roughly 500,000 distinct CDR3 sequences, roughly 21% of which appear only once. The sample was also reused in another study, on T cells expressing NK-cell markers.

The sample consisted of CD4+ T cells sorted from blood. This chain uses TRBV19 with TRBJ2-7; 7 bases are a match to TRBD1. The receptor's source is a woman under 30 in good health. Written as DNA, the CDR3 is TGTGCCACTGAGGACAGGTCCTACGAGCAGTACTTC. It codes for CATEDRSYEQYF.